These T cell receptor beta chains were read from a single sample in a study of T cells in Graves' hyperthyroidism and ophthalmopathy. In TCRdb, the multiplex PCR reads were re-called with MiXCR into one record per CDR3 protein. Of fewer than 550,000 distinct CDR3 sequences in the sample, about 24% were seen once. Sequenced material: blood. The receptors come from a woman under 40 with Graves' ophthalmopathy. Both conserved end residues are part of each CDR3. A D gene is named only where the DNA matches it firmly. Clone size is not always given. Where it is, it says once, few, many or a class for expanded clones.

v_call	d_call	clone_size	j_call	cdr3_aa	cdr3_nt
TRBV12-5	-	once	TRBJ1-5	CASASDRDTTHRDQPQHF	TGTGCTAGTGCCTCCGATCGGGACACCACCCATAGGGATCAGCCCCAGCATTTT
TRBV3-1	-	few	TRBJ2-7	CASSQDPGAYEQYF	TGTGCCAGCAGCCAAGACCCGGGGGCCTACGAGCAGTACTTC
TRBV5-4	TRBD1	-	TRBJ1-2	CASSFSSVFRQTGNYGYTF	TGTGCCAGCAGCTTTTCATCAGTCTTCCGTCAGACAGGGAACTATGGCTACACCTTC
TRBV2	TRBD2	few	TRBJ2-1	CASGRGFARGGFEQFF	TGTGCCAGCGGCCGTGGGTTTGCGCGGGGGGGCTTTGAGCAGTTCTTC
TRBV6-1	TRBD2	many	TRBJ2-7	CASSRGGGAYEQYF	TGTGCCAGCAGTCGAGGCGGGGGGGCCTACGAGCAGTACTTC
TRBV6-5	-	many	TRBJ1-2	CASEPSTGKYGYTF	TGTGCCAGCGAGCCCTCGACAGGAAAATATGGCTACACCTTC
TRBV6-2/TRBV6-3	TRBD1	many	TRBJ1-1	CASLGQGRTEAFF	TGTGCCAGCCTTGGACAGGGCCGCACTGAAGCTTTCTTT
TRBV30	-	-	TRBJ1-1	CAWTKGDTEAFF	TGTGCCTGGACCAAAGGAGACACTGAAGCTTTCTTT
TRBV6-1	-	-	TRBJ2-7	CASSEGLARRGSEQYF	TGTGCCAGCAGTGAAGGTCTGGCTCGTCGAGGTAGCGAGCAGTACTTC
TRBV12-3/TRBV12-4	TRBD1	-	TRBJ1-1	CASSRGQANTEAFF	TGTGCCAGCAGCCGGGGACAGGCAAACACTGAAGCTTTCTTT
TRBV20-1	-	-	TRBJ1-2	CSARPYSNYGYTF	TGCAGTGCTAGACCATACTCAAACTATGGCTACACCTTC
TRBV20-1	-	-	TRBJ1-2	CSAKFYGYTF	TGCAGTGCTAAATTTTATGGCTACACCTTC
TRBV24-1	-	few	TRBJ1-2	CATSDRTGDGYTF	TGTGCCACCAGTGATAGGACTGGCGATGGCTACACCTTC
TRBV3-1	-	many	TRBJ1-1	CASSTTFGYDTEAFF	TGTGCCAGCAGCACTACCTTTGGTTATGACACTGAAGCTTTCTTT
TRBV19	-	many	TRBJ1-1	CASSPDTRNTEAFF	TGTGCCAGTAGTCCGGACACCCGGAACACTGAAGCTTTCTTT
TRBV12-3/TRBV12-4	-	-	TRBJ2-7	CASSPQIAVTTYEQYF	TGTGCCAGCAGCCCGCAGATAGCGGTGACTACCTACGAGCAGTACTTC
TRBV5-1	-	few	TRBJ2-7	CASSVPGTYEQYF	TGCGCCAGCAGCGTCCCAGGGACCTACGAGCAGTACTTC
TRBV12-3/TRBV12-4	-	many	TRBJ1-1	CASSRFGGIVKNTEAFF	TGTGCCAGCAGCCGCTTTGGGGGAATAGTAAAGAACACTGAAGCTTTCTTT
TRBV7-2	-	many	TRBJ2-5	CASSRGMGMVDETQYF	TGTGCCAGCAGTCGGGGCATGGGCATGGTGGACGAGACCCAGTACTTC
TRBV18	-	-	TRBJ1-3	CASSQGDSGNTIYF	TGTGCCAGCTCACAGGGAGACTCTGGAAACACCATATATTTT
TRBV6-2/TRBV6-3	-	many	TRBJ2-4	CASSYSKVAKNIQYF	TGTGCCAGCAGTTACTCGAAAGTAGCCAAAAACATTCAGTACTTC
TRBV6-1	TRBD1	few	TRBJ2-4	CASGQVIRLFLAKNIQYF	TGTGCCAGCGGACAGGTTATTCGTTTGTTCCTAGCCAAAAACATTCAGTACTTC
TRBV7-9	-	many	TRBJ2-7	CASSAPDGSYEQYF	TGTGCCAGCAGCGCCCCGGACGGCTCCTACGAGCAGTACTTC
TRBV12-3/TRBV12-4	TRBD2	many	TRBJ2-5	CASLSGGVQETQYF	TGTGCCAGCTTAAGCGGGGGGGTTCAAGAGACCCAGTACTTC
TRBV25-1	-	few	TRBJ2-7	CASSDLQVWYF	TGTGCCAGCAGTGATCTCCAGGTTTGGTACTTC
TRBV5-1	TRBD2	-	TRBJ2-7	CASSLSLGGTSSYEQYF	TGCGCCAGCAGCTTGTCACTCGGCGGGACTAGCTCCTACGAGCAGTACTTC
TRBV15	-	many	TRBJ1-2	CATSRDQIYGYTF	TGTGCCACCAGCAGAGATCAGATCTATGGCTACACCTTC
TRBV2	-	-	TRBJ2-4	CASSELVGLQHLVAKNIQYF	TGTGCCAGCAGTGAATTGGTGGGGCTACAGCACCTAGTAGCCAAAAACATTCAGTACTTC
TRBV20-1	-	-	TRBJ2-5	CSASRRVTAQETQYF	TGCAGTGCTAGCAGGAGGGTGACAGCCCAAGAGACCCAGTACTTC
TRBV20-1	-	many	TRBJ1-1	CSAIGVTEAFF	TGCAGTGCTATAGGTGTAACTGAAGCTTTCTTT
TRBV30	TRBD1	many	TRBJ1-6	CARNTGGTSPLHF	TGTGCCCGGAACACAGGGGGCACCTCACCCCTCCACTTT
TRBV6-5	-	many	TRBJ2-7	CASSLQGGGQYF	TGTGCCAGCAGTCTTCAGGGTGGAGGGCAGTACTTC